This T cell receptor beta chain was recorded in a study of OX40 agonist ivuxolimab in advanced cancers. Study findings and constraints: The antigens recognized by the expanded peripheral T cells, that is their antigen specificity, were not determined.

The germline V gene has CDR1 KGHSH and CDR2 LQKENI. With 0 bases removed from V and 0 bases from J, the gap between germline ends came to 9 bases. There are 16 residues in the CDR3. The repertoire was sequenced with immunoSEQ multiplex PCR; TCRdb's copy has only in-frame clones and lacks some. In the table there are approximately 15,000 clones, roughly 90% of which are singletons. Worth noting for this clone: Its target is unknown.

J is TRBJ2-1 and V is TRBV18; D remains unclear. The source material was CD4+ or CD8+ T cells sorted from blood, sampled in a trial of the OX40 agonist ivuxolimab. This sequence originates from an adult with an advanced solid tumor such as melanoma, head and neck, liver or kidney cancer. The CDR3 DNA reads TGTGCCAGCTCACCACCGGCTAGGGACTCCTACAATGAGCAGTTCTTC. It is translated as CASSPPARDSYNEQFF.